This T cell receptor beta chain was retrieved from a study of OX40 agonist ivuxolimab in advanced cancers. General study points: No antigen was identified for the clonally expanded peripheral T cells.

Assay: immunoSEQ multiplex PCR; the TCRdb copy retains only in-frame clones and omits some. The sample carries about 70,000 clones, around 94% recorded once. Of note for this clone: Its antigen is still unknown.

V lost 7 bases and J lost 2, with 15 bases in between. Germline V CDR1 and CDR2: MGHDK, SYGVNS. This CDR3 has 14 amino acids. Source: CD4+ or CD8+ T cells sorted from blood, taken in a trial of the OX40 agonist ivuxolimab. The sequence derives from an adult with an advanced solid tumor such as melanoma, head and neck, liver or kidney cancer. This rearrangement joins TRBV25-1 to TRBJ2-7; possible D gene TRBD2, 6 bases. The CDR3 loop is CASNFAGITYEQYF. CDR3 sequence (DNA): TGTGCCAGCAATTTTGCGGGAATCACCTACGAGCAGTACTTC.